Reported below is one TCR beta chain. The specificity of this receptor is unknown. Base quality data are lacking; no much larger clone is found one base away. This sample was included in a study of shared clonotypes between healthy human individuals (dated by TCRdb to 2018 to 2021). Study-level background: A couple of women and a few men aged 18 to 49 years were included in the cohort. For each donor, CD4 naive and CD4 memory were each run on three plates, CD8 naive on two plates, and CD8 memory on one plate. To estimate repertoire size and how much clonotypes are shared between individuals, the study performed deep sequencing of blood TCR repertoires from roughly five healthy adults. Between about 0.94 and 10 billion PBMCs per donor were obtained by leukapheresis. Different laboratories and diverse techniques were used to prepare libraries and sequence TCR repertoires, to increase sequencing depth and limit assay-specific biases. Here is what the overall study found, with its caveats: Rarefaction of sorted-subset datasets indicated incomplete sequencing despite the large sequencing depth. Because the study included a small number of donors, the genetic and exposure-history diversity represented was limited. When several donors were compared, the shared fraction of clonotypes was 5% to 6.5% for naive CD4, approximately 3.5% for naive CD8, 2% to 2.5% for memory CD4, and 0.35% to 0.4% for memory CD8. Based on pairwise subsampling, the degree of clonotype sharing among donors was expected to be affected by sequencing depth. Sampling was limited to blood, and TCR repertoires in tissue likely differ from TCR repertoires in blood. Naive subsets generally had larger estimated clonotype richness than memory subsets did. Clonotypes shared by all four sorted-subset donors showed higher generation probabilities than non-shared clonotypes.

CDR1 LGHNA and CDR2 YNFKEQ were looked up in the germline V gene. At the junction V is shortened by 4 bases and J by 3 bases; bases outside the gene matches: 18. The CDR3 goes from the cysteine to the phenylalanine over 20 residues. Of all the DNA, just the CDR3 is kept, 60 bases in frame from base 1. The donors were healthy, HIV-negative adults who had no recently reported acute infections or vaccinations. Every donor was a Caucasian adult living in Nashville, Tennessee, USA. CD4+ T cells were enriched by magnetic negative selection; naive cells were then positively selected on CD45RA, and the negative fraction formed the memory subset. After blood collection by leukapheresis, PBMCs were isolated using Ficoll-Histopaque density gradient centrifugation and then cryopreserved in the vapor phase of liquid nitrogen. Purity and quantity of every magnetically sorted T cell population were checked by analytical flow cytometry. Each sorted fraction had its genomic DNA isolated and then quantified by UV absorbance on a Nanodrop 2000c.

TCR CDR3 regions were amplified from genomic DNA by multiplex PCR using the deep immunoSEQ assay. For each cell subset, the extracted genomic DNA was distributed evenly across all wells of several immunoSEQ 96-well plates, and each plate served as one replicate. For sorted subsets, about 200 ng genomic DNA, equal to 25,000 to 35,000 T cell genomes, was loaded into each replicate PCR. Purified libraries were measured with a Qubit 3.0 fluorometer, size-checked on a Bioanalyzer 2100, and measured again with the KAPA Library Quantification kit. A separate single-read 150-cycle Illumina NextSeq 550 flow cell was used to sequence each immunoSEQ 96-well plate. Per the authors' processing: Because only junctional sequences without quality scores were contained in the immunoSEQ output, filtering matching that applied to full-length reads could not be performed. To assign V/J genes and CDR3, sequences were annotated against IMGT germline references using PyIR, a Python wrapper for IgBLAST v1.9. Reads with weak V/J assignments (E-value above 1e-6), missing CDR3, stop codons, out-of-frame junctions, or ambiguous translated residues were removed. A V3J clonotype was defined by an identical inferred V gene, J gene, and CDR3 amino acid sequence. The percentage overlap between two repertoires was calculated by dividing the number of shared unique clonotypes by the size of the smaller repertoire. Repertoire richness was assessed with RTK rarefaction, the Chao1 estimator, and Recon v2.1 estimates of unobserved clonotypes. OLGA was used to compute generation probabilities for all TCRbeta clonotypes that the gDNA method yielded from a few donors. The table comes from immuneACCESS by way of TCRdb, which keeps in-frame sequences with V and J called. Part of the clones is missing from these tables; in studies checked, under half for an unresolved V gene and the rest for unknown reasons. D and trimming come from the DNA, and the V and J calls and clone size come from that table. Within this sample are approximately 2.5 million clones, with approximately 93% of them counted one time only. 0.35% to 0.45% of the sample goes to the ten largest clones.

This TCR was recovered from a man aged 18 to 30 in good health. Some clones in this sample may be carry-over from other donors' samples. Sequenced material: naive CD4+ T cells from PBMCs. The sample's cell subset or site label, in plain terms: CD45RA+ positively selected. Here the chain combines TRBV4-2 and TRBJ2-2, with TRBD2 identical over 9 junction bases. The nucleotide sequence reads as follows: TGTGCCAGCAGCCGCACCCCAGGGACTAGCTACTCCGGGGACACCGGGGAGCTGTTTTTT. This sequence encodes CASSRTPGTSYSGDTGELFF.